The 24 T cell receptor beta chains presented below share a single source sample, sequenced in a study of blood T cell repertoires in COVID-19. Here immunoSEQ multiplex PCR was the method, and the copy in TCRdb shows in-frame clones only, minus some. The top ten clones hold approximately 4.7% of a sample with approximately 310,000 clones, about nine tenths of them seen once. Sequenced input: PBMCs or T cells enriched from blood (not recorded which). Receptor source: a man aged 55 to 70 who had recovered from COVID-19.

In DNA, the CDR3 is TGCGCCAGCAGTCAAGGCAGCTACGAGCAGTACTTC. Translation: CASSQGSYEQYF. The chain couples TRBV23-1 to TRBJ2-7; D uncertain. TRBV23-1 is an open reading frame whose function is uncertain. V dropped 2 bases and J dropped 3 bases, with 5 bases sitting between them. The CDR3 runs 12 residues.

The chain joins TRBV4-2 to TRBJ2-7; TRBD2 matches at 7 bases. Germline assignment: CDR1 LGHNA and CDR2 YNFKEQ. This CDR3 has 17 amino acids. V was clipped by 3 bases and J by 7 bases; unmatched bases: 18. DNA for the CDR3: TGTGCCAGCAGCCAGCCGGGGACTACCCCATACGGAGGGGAGCAGTACTTC. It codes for CASSQPGTTPYGGEQYF.

The CDR3 DNA reads TGTGCCAGCAGTCTGACTAGCGGGAACTCCTACGAGCAGTACTTC. It encodes CASSLTSGNSYEQYF. The chain has TRBV14 and TRBJ2-7, with TRBD2 matching over 11 bases. CDR1 and CDR2 (germline): SGHDN, FVKESK. The CDR3 covers 15 residues. The ends lost 6 bases at V and 0 bases at J; junction bases unmatched: 4.

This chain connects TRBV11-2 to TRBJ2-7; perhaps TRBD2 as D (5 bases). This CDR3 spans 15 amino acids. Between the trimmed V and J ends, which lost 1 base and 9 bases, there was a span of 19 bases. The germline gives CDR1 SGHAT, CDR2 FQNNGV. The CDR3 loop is CASSLGRRSHGRQYF. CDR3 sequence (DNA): TGTGCCAGCAGCTTAGGGCGGCGTTCTCATGGGAGGCAGTACTTC.

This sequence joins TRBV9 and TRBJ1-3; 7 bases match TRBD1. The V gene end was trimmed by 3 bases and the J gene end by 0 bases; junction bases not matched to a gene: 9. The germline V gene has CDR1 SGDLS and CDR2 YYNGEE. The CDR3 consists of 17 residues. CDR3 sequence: CASSEYGQASSGNTIYF. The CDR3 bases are TGTGCCAGCAGCGAATACGGACAGGCCAGCTCTGGAAACACCATATATTTT.

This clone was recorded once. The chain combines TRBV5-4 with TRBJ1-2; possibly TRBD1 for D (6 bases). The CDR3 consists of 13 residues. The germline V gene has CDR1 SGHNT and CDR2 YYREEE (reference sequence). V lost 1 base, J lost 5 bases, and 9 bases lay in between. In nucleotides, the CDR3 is TGTGCCAGCAGCTTGTCACAGGGTTATGGCTACACCTTC. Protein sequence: CASSLSQGYGYTF.

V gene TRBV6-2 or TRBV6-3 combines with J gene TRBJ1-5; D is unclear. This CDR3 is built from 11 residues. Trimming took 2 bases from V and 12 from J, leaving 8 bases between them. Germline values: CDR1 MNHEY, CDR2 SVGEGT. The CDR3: CASSYPDNQHF. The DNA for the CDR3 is TGTGCCAGCAGTTACCCCGACAACCAGCATTTT.

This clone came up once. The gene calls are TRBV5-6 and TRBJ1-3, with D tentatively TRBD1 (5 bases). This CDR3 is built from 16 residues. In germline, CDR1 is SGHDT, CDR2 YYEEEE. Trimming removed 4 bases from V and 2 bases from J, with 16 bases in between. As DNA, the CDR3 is TGTGCCAGCAGCCTCCGGCCCTGGGGCACTGGAAACACCATATATTTT. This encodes CASSLRPWGTGNTIYF.

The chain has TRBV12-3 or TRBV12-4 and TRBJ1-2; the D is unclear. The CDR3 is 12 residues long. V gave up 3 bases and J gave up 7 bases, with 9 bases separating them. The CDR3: CASSFYGVGYTF. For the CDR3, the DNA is TGTGCCAGCAGTTTTTACGGAGTTGGCTACACCTTC.

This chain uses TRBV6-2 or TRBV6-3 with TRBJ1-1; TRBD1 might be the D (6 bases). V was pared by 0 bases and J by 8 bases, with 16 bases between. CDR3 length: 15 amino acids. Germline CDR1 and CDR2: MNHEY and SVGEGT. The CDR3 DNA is TGTGCCAGCAGTTACTCGACATGGGGGCAGCCGGAAGCTTTCTTT. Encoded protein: CASSYSTWGQPEAFF.

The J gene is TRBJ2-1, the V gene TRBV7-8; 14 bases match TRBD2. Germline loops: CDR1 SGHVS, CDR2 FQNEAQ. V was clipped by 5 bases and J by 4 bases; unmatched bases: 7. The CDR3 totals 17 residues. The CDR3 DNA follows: TGTGCCAGCAGCACGGGACTAGCGGGAGAGTTATACAATGAGCAGTTCTTC. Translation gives CASSTGLAGELYNEQFF. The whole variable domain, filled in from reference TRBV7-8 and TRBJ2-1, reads GAGVSQSPRYKVAKRGQDVALRCDPISGHVSLFWYQQALGQGPEFLTYFQNEAQLDKSGLPSDRFFAERPEGSVSTLKIQRTQQEDSAVYLCASSTGLAGELYNEQFFGPGTRLTVL.

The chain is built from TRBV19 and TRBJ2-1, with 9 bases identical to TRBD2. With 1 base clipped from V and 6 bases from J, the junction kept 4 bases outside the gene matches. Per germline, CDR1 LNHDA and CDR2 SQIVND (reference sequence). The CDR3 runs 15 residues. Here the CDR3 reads CASSIVAGGANEQFF. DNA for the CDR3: TGTGCCAGTAGTATAGTTGCGGGAGGGGCCAATGAGCAGTTCTTC.

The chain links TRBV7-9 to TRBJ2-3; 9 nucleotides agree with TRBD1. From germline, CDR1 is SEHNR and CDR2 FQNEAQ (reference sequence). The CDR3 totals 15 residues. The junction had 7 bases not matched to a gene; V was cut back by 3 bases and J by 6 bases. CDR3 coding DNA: TGTGCCAGCAGCTTGGGGACAGGGCCCCGGGATACGCAGTATTTT. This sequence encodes CASSLGTGPRDTQYF. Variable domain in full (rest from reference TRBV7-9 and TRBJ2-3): DTGVSQNPRHKITKRGQNVTFRCDPISEHNRLYWYRQTLGQGPEFLTYFQNEAQLEKSRLLSDRFSAERPKGSFSTLEIQRTEQGDSAMYLCASSLGTGPRDTQYFGPGTRLTVL.

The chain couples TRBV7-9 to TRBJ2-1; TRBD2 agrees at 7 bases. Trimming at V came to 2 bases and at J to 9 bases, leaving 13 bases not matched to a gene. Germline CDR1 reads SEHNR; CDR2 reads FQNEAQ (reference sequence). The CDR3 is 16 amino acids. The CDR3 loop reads CASSLPFGRMLGEQFF. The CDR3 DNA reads TGTGCCAGCAGCTTACCTTTCGGGAGGATGTTGGGTGAGCAGTTCTTC.

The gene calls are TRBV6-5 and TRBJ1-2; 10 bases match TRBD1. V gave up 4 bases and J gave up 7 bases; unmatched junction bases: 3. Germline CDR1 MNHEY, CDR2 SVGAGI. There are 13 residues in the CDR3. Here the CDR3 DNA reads TGTGCCAGCAGTTTAAGGGACAGGGGTGGCTACACCTTC. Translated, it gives CASSLRDRGGYTF.

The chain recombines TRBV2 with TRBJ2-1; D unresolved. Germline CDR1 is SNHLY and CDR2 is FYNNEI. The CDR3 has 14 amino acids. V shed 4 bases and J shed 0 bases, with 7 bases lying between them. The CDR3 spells CASSGPSSYNEQFF. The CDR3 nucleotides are TGTGCCAGCAGTGGGCCTAGCTCCTACAATGAGCAGTTCTTC. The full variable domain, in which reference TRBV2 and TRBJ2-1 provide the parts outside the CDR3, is EPEVTQTPSHQVTQMGQEVILRCVPISNHLYFYWYRQILGQKVEFLVSFYNNEISEKSEIFDDQFSVERPDGSNFTLKIRSTKLEDSAMYFCASSGPSSYNEQFFGPGTRLTVL.

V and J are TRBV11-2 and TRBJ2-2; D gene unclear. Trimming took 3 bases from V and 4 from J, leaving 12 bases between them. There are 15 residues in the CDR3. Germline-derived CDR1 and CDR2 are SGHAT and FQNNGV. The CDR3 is CASSLNAEITGELFF. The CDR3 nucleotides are TGTGCCAGCAGCTTGAATGCGGAGATCACCGGGGAGCTGTTTTTT.

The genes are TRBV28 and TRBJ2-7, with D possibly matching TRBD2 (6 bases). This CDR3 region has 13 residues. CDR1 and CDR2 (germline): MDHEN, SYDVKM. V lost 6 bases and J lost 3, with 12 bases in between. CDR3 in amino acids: CASRWGEDYEQYF. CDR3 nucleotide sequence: TGTGCCAGCAGATGGGGGGAGGACTACGAGCAGTACTTC.

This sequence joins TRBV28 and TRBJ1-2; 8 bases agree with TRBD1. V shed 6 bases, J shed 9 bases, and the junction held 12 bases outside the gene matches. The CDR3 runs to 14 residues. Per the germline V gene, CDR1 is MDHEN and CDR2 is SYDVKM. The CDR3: CASRPGQGGKSYTF. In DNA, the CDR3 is TGTGCCAGCAGACCCGGACAGGGAGGGAAGAGCTACACCTTC.

In nucleotides, the CDR3 is TGCGCCAGCAGCTGGGGACAGCCAGAAACTAGCACAGATACGCAGTATTTT. Translated: CASSWGQPETSTDTQYF. The V and J genes are TRBV5-1 and TRBJ2-3, with 7 bases aligning to TRBD1. V shed 3 bases and J 0 bases; nucleotides not matched to a gene: 10. Per germline, CDR1 SGHRS and CDR2 YFSETQ. The CDR3 runs to 17 residues.

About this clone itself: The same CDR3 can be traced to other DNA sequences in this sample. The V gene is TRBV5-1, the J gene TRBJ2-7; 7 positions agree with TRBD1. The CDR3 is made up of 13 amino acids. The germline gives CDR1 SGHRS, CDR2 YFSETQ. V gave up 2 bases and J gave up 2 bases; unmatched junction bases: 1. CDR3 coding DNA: TGCGCCAGCAGCTTTGGGACAGCCTACGAGCAGTACTTC. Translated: CASSFGTAYEQYF.

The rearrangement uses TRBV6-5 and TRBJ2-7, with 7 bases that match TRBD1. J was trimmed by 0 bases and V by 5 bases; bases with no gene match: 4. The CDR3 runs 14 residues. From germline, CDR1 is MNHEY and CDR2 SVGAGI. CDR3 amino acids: CASSPDRVSYEQYF. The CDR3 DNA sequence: TGTGCCAGCAGTCCCGACAGGGTCTCCTACGAGCAGTACTTC.

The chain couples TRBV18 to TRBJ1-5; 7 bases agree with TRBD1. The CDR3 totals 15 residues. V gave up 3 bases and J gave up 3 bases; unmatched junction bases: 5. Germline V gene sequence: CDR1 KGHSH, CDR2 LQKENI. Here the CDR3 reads CASSPSTGDNQPQHF. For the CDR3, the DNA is TGTGCCAGCTCACCTTCAACAGGGGACAATCAGCCCCAGCATTTT.

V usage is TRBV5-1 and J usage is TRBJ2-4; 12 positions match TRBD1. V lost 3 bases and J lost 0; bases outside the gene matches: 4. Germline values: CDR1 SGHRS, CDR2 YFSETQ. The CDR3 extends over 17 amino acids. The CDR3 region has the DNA TGCGCCAGCAGCTCGGGACAGGGGGCGCTAGCCAAAAACATTCAGTACTTC. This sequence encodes CASSSGQGALAKNIQYF.